This TCR beta chain appears in the sequencing data of a study of graft-versus-host responses after intestinal transplantation. TCRdb keeps only in-frame clones here, not all; method: immunoSEQ multiplex PCR. The sample shows roughly 20,000 clones, around two fifths of them seen only once. Each mixed lymphocyte reaction held some 200,000 CFSE-labeled responders and some 200,000 irradiated violet-dye-labeled stimulators. Germline-derived CDR1 and CDR2 are SGDLS and YYNGEE. CDR3 length: 19 residues. J was trimmed by 0 bases and V by 6 bases; bases with no gene match: 14. Here the sequenced sample was alloreactive CD8+ T cells from a mixed lymphocyte reaction culture, taken before transplantation. Subset denoted: CFSE-low proliferating T cells sorted from roughly 6-day pre-transplant mixed lymphocyte reaction (GvH or HvG direction). The source is a human patient who was an organ donor for intestinal transplantation. J is TRBJ2-1 and V is TRBV9; TRBD2 agrees at 11 bases. CDR3 coding DNA: TGTGCCAGCACCCCATTGGGGAGAGGACTAGCGGGCTCCTACAATGAGCAGTTCTTC. Amino acid sequence: CASTPLGRGLAGSYNEQFF.